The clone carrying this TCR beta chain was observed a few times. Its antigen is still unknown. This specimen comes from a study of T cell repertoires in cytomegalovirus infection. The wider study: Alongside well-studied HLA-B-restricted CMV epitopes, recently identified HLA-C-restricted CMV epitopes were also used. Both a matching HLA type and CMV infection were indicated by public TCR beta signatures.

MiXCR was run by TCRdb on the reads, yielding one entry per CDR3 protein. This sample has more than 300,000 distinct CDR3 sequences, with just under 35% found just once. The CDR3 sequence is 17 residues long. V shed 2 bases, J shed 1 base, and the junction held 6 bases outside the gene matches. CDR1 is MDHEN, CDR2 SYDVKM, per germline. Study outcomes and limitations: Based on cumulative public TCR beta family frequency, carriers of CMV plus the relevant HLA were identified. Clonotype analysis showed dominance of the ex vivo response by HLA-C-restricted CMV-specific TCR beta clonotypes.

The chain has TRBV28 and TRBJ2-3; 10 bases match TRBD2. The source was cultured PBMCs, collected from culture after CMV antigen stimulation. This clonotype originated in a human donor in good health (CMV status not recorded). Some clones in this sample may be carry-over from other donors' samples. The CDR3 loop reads CASSLVLAGVGTDTQYF. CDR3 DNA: TGTGCCAGCAGTTTAGTCCTAGCGGGAGTTGGCACAGATACGCAGTATTTT.